The source of this T cell receptor beta chain is a study of neurological immune-mediated disorders. This clonotype was seen ten or more times. Its antigen is not identified. Synthesis of cDNA was performed by 5'RACE using 10-nucleotide random UMIs. From the 5' RACE reads, TCRdb called clonotypes with MiXCR, one entry per CDR3 protein. This sample has fewer than 65,000 distinct CDR3 sequences, with around 4.4% found just once. The ends lost 4 bases at V and 6 bases at J; junction bases unmatched: 4. The CDR3 is 15 amino acids. Germline CDR1 is SGHVS and CDR2 is FNYEAQ. The study's findings and limits: When the repertoires were sorted by phylogenetic grouping, those of 18 of 34 multiple sclerosis patients ended up in one related-CDR3 cluster, a possible signature.

Sequencing was performed on PBMCs. This clonotype originated in a man aged 50 or older with multiple sclerosis. The chain has TRBV7-6 and TRBJ2-1; 12 bases are shared with TRBD2. In DNA form, the CDR3 reads TGTGCCAGCAGCTCGACTAGCGGGGGTTTCAATGAGCAGTTCTTC. This encodes CASSSTSGGFNEQFF.